The 13 T cell receptor beta chains below were found in one sample sequenced in a study of cytomegalovirus exposure and HLA in healthy donors. Assay: immunoSEQ multiplex PCR; the TCRdb copy retains only in-frame clones and omits some. The sample gives some 150,000 clones, 87% of which show up once; 4.5% is in the top ten. Sequencing used PBMCs. These TCRs come from a man aged 18 to 29 in good health and CMV-seropositive.

The chain combines TRBV11-3 with TRBJ2-3, with D maybe TRBD2 (7 bases). Germline lookup yields CDR1 SGHNT and CDR2 YENEEA. With 5 bases removed from V and 4 bases from J, the gap between germline ends came to 16 bases. The CDR3 contains 15 residues. The chain's CDR3 is CASSRGGSTADTQYF. DNA of the CDR3: TGTGCCAGCAGCCGCGGGGGCAGTACGGCAGATACGCAGTATTTT.

The chain couples TRBV5-1 to TRBJ1-1; D uncertain. V was pared by 2 bases and J by 1 base, with 12 bases between. The germline CDR1 and CDR2 sequences are SGHRS and YFSETQ. CDR3 length: 15 amino acids. The CDR3 DNA reads as TGCGCCAGCAGCTTATTTGAGGGAAGGAACACTGAAGCTTTCTTT. This translates into CASSLFEGRNTEAFF.

The rearrangement links TRBV11-2 to TRBJ1-2; TRBD1 is a possible D gene (6 bases). Trimming took 1 base from V and 4 from J, leaving 10 bases between them. There are 14 residues in the CDR3. Germline CDR1 reads SGHAT; CDR2 reads FQNNGV. CDR3 in DNA: TGTGCCAGCAGCTTAGGGACAGTCCCCTATGGCTACACCTTC. Its translation: CASSLGTVPYGYTF.

The rearrangement joins TRBV15 to TRBJ2-6; TRBD2 is a possible D gene (5 bases). This CDR3 spans 17 amino acids. Per germline, CDR1 LNHNV and CDR2 YYDKDF (reference sequence). V lost 1 base, J lost 1 base, and 11 bases lay in between. CDR3 residues: CATSRGVARSGANVLTF. The CDR3 coding sequence is TGTGCCACCAGCAGAGGGGTAGCGCGGTCTGGGGCCAACGTCCTGACTTTC.

The chain uses TRBV19 and TRBJ2-2; D possibly corresponds to TRBD1 (5 bases). The length of the CDR3 is 14 residues. The germline gives CDR1 LNHDA, CDR2 SQIVND (reference sequence). The ends were cut back, 10 bases at V and 2 bases at J, with 14 bases in the middle. The CDR3 nucleotides are TGTGCCACCACCAGACAGTCTAACACCGGGGAGCTGTTTTTT. It yields the protein CATTRQSNTGELFF.

The chain couples TRBV4-1 to TRBJ2-2, with D tentatively TRBD1 (6 bases). Trimming left V 0 bases short and J 2 bases short, with 16 bases between. CDR1 and CDR2 (germline): MGHRA, YSYEKL. This CDR3 has 18 residues. Here the CDR3 reads CASSQEGSLGGNTGELFF. The CDR3, as DNA: TGCGCCAGCAGCCAAGAAGGATCGTTAGGGGGAAACACCGGGGAGCTGTTTTTT.

The chain recombines TRBV6-5 with TRBJ1-2; 8 nucleotides align to TRBD1. The J segment lost 7 bases and the V segment lost 6 bases, leaving 13 bases of the junction unmatched. The CDR3 is 15 residues long. The germline V gene encodes CDR1 MNHEY and CDR2 SVGAGI. The CDR3 nucleotides are TGTGCCAGCAGAGCAGGACAGGGAAGTAACCCTGGCTACACCTTC. Protein product: CASRAGQGSNPGYTF.

The chain is built from TRBV11-2 and TRBJ2-6; a weak D match, TRBD1 (6 bases). V lost 10 bases to trimming and J lost 6 bases, with 22 bases between them. Germline V gene data show CDR1 as SGHAT and CDR2 as FQNNGV. The CDR3 extends over 16 amino acids. This CDR3 reads CATNHQGLVAANVLTF. The CDR3 region has the DNA TGTGCCACCAACCACCAGGGGCTGGTAGCGGCCAACGTCCTGACTTTC.

The V and J genes are TRBV5-1 and TRBJ1-4; 9 positions match TRBD1. The CDR3 sequence is 14 residues long. Germline trimming cut 4 bases from V and 8 bases from J; bases unmatched to any gene: 6. CDR1 and CDR2 from the germline V gene are SGHRS and YFSETQ. CDR3 region: CASSPSTGGEKLFF. The CDR3 DNA reads as TGCGCCAGCAGCCCCAGCACAGGGGGCGAAAAACTGTTTTTT.

The chain uses TRBV6-5 and TRBJ2-1, with no clear D. Germline assignment: CDR1 MNHEY and CDR2 SVGAGI. Trimming shortened V by 6 bases and J by 4 bases, and 13 bases separated the two germline ends. CDR3 length: 14 amino acids. The CDR3 loop reads CASSHTTSYNEQFF. The CDR3, as DNA: TGTGCCAGCAGCCATACTACATCATACAATGAGCAGTTCTTC.

This clone was found once. The chain combines TRBV27 with TRBJ2-7; the match to TRBD1 covers 8 bases. V trimming: 2 bases; J trimming: 4 bases; junction bases outside the gene matches: 7. The germline gives CDR1 MNHEY, CDR2 SMNVEV (reference sequence). The CDR3 sequence is 15 residues long. CDR3 in amino acids: CASSLLITGGYEQYF. CDR3 in DNA: TGTGCCAGCAGTTTACTCATCACAGGGGGATACGAGCAGTACTTC.

This chain joins TRBV5-1 and TRBJ2-7, with 12 nucleotides matching TRBD2. V was clipped by 0 bases and J by 5 bases; unmatched bases: 9. Germline CDR1 SGHRS, CDR2 YFSETQ. This CDR3 region has 17 residues. The CDR3 DNA sequence: TGCGCCAGCAGCTTGGCGGGCCTAGCGGGGGGGCCTGACGAGCAGTACTTC. It is translated as CASSLAGLAGGPDEQYF.

The rearrangement uses TRBV19 and TRBJ1-1, with TRBD1 matching over 7 bases. There are 16 residues in the CDR3. CDR1 and CDR2 (germline): LNHDA, SQIVND (reference sequence). Trimming took 6 bases from V and 2 from J; bases not matched to a gene: 12. The CDR3 loop is CASRETGAVSNTEAFF. The CDR3 region has the DNA TGTGCCAGTAGGGAAACAGGGGCGGTGAGCAACACTGAAGCTTTCTTT.